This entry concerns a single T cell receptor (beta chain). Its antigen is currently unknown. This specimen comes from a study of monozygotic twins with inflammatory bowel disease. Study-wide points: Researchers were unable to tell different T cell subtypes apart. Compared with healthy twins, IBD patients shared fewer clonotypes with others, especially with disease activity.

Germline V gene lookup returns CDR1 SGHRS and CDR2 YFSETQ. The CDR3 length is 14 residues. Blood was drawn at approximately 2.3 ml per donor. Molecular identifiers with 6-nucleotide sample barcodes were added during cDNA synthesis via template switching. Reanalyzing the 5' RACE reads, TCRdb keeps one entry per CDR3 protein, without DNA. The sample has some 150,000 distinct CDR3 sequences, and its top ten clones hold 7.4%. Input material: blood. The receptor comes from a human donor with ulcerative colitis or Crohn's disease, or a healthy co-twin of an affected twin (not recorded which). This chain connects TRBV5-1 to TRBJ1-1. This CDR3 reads CASSSPPVDTEAFF.